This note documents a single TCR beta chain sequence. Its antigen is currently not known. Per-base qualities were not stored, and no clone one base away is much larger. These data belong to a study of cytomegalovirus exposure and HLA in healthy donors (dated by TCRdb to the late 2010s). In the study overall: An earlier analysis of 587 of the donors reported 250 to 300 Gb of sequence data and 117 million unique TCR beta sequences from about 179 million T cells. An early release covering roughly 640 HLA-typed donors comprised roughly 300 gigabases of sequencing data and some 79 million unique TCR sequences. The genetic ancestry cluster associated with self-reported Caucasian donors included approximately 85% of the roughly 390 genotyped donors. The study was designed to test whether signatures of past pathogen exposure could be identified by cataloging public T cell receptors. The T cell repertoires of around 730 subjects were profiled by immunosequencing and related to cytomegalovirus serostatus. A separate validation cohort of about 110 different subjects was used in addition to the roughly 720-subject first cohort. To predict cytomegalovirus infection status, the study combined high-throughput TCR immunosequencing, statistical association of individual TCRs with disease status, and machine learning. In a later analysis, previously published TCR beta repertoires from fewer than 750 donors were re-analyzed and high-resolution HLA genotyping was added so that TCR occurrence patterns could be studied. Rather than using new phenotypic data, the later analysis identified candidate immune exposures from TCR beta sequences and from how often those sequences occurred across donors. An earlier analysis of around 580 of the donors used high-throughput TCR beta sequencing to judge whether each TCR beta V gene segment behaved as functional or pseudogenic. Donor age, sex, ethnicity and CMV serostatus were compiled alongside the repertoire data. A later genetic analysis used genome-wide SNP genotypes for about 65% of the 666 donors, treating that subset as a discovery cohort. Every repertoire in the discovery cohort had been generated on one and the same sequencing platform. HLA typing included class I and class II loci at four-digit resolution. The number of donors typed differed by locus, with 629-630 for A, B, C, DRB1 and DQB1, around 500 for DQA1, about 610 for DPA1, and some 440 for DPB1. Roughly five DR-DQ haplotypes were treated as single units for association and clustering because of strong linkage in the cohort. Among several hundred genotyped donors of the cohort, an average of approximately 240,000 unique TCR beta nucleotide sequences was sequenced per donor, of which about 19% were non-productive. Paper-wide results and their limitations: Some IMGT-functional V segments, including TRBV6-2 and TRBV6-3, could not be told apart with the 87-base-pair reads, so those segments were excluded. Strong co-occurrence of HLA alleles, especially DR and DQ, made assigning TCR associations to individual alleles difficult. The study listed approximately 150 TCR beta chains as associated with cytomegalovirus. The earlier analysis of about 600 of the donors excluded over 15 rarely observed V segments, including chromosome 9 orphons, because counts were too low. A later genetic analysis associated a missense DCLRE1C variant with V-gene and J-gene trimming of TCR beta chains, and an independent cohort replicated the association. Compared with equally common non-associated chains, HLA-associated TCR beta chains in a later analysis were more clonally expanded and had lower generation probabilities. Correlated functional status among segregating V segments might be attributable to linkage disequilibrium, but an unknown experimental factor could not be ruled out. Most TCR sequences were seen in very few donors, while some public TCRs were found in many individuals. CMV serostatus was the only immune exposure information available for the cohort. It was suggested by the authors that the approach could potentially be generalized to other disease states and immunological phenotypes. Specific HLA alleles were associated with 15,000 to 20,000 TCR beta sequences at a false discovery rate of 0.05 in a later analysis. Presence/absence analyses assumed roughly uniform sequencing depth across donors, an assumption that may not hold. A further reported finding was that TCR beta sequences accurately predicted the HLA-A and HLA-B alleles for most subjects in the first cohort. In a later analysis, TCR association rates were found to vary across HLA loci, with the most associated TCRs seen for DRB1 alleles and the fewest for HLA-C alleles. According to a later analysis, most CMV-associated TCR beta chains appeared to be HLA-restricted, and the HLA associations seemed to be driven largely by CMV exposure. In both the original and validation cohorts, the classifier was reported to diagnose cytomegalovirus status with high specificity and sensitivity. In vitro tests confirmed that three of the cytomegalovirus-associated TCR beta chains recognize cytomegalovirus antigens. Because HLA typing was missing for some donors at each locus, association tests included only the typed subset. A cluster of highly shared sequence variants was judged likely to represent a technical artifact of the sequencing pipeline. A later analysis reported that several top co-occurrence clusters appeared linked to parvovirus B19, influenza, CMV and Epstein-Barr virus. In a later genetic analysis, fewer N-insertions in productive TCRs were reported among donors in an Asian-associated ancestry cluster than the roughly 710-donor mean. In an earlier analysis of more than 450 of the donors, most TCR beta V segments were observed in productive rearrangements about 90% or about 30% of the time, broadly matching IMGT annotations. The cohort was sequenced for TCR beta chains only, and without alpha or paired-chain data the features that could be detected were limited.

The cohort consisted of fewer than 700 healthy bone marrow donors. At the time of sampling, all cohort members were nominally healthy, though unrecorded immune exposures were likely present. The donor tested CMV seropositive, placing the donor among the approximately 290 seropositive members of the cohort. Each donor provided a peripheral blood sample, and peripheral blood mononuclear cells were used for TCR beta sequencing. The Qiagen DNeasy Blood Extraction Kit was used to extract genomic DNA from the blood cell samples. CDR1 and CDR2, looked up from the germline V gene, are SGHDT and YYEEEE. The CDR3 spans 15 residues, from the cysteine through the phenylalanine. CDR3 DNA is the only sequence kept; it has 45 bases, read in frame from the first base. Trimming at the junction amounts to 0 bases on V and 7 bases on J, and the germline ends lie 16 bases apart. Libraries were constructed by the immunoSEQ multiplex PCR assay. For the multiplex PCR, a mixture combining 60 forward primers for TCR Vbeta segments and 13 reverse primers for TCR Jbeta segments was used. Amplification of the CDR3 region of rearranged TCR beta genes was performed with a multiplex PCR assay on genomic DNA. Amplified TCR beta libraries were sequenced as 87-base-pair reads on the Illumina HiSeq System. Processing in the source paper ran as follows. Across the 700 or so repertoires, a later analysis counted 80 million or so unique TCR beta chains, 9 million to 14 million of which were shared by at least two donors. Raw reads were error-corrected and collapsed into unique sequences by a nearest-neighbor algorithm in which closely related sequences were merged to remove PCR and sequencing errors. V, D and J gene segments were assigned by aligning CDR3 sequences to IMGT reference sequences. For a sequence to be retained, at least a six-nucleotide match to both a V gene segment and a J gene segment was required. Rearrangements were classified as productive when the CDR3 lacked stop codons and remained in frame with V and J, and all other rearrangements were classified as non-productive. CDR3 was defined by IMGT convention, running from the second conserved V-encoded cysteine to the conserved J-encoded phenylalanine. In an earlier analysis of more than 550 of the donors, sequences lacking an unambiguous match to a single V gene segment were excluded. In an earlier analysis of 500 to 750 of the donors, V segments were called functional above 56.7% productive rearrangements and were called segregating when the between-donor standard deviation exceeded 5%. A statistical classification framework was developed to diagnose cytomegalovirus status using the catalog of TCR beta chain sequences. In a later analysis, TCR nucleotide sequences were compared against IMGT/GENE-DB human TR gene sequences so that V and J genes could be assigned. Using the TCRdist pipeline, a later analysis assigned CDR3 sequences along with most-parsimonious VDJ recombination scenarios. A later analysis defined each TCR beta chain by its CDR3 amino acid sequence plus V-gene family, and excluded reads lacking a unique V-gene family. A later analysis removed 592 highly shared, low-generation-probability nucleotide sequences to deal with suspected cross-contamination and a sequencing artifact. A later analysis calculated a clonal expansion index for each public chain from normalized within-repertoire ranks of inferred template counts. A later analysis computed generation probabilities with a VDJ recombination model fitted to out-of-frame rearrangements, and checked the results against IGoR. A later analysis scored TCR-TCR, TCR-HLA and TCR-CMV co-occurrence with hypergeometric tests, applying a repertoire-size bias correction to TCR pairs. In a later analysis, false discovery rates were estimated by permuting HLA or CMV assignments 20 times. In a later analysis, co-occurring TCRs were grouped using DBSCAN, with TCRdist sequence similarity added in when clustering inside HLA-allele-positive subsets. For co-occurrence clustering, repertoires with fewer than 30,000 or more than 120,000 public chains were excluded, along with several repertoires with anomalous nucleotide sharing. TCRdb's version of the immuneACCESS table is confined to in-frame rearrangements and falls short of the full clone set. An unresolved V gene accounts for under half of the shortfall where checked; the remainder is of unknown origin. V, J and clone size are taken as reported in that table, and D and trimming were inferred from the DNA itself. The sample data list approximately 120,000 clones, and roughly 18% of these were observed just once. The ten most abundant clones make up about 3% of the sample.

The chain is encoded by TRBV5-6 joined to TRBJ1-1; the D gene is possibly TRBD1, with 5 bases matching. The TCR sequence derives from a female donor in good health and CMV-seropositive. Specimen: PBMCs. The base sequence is TGTGCCAGCAGCTTGGCTCGCTGGACACTTCGTGAAGCTTTCTTT. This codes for CASSLARWTLREAFF.